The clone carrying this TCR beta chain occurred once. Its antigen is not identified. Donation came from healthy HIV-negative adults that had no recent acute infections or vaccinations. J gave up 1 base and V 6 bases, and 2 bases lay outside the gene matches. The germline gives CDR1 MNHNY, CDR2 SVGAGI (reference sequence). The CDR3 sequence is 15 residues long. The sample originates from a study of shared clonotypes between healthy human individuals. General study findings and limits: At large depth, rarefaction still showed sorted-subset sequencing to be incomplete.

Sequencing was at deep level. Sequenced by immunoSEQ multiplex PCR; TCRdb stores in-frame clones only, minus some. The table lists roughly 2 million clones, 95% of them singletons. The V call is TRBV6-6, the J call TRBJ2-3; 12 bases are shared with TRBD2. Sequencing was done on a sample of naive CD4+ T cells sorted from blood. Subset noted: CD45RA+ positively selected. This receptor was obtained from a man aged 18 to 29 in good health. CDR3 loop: CASRLAGGGTDTQYF. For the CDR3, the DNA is TGTGCCAGCAGACTAGCGGGGGGTGGCACAGATACGCAGTATTTT.